This T cell receptor beta chain was identified in a study of shared clonotypes between healthy human individuals. CDR1 MNHEY and CDR2 SMNVEV come from the germline V gene (reference sequence). V shed 5 bases and J 7 bases; nucleotides not matched to a gene: 10. CDR3 length: 15 amino acids. The table came from immunoSEQ multiplex PCR; TCRdb's copy has only in-frame clones and leaves some out. This sample has about 990,000 clones, with approximately 80% found just once. This clone was seen a handful of times. Its antigen remains unidentified. Study-wide results and caveats: What naive subsets generally showed was a larger estimated richness than memory subsets showed.

The chain has TRBV27 and TRBJ1-2; 10 bases are shared with TRBD1. The sample taken for sequencing was memory CD4+ T cells from PBMCs. As to subset: CD45RA-negative fraction. This sequence originates from a man younger than 30 in good health. Some clones in this sample may be carry-over from other donors' samples. CDR3 DNA sequence: TGTGCCAGCAGTCCCCTTGGGAGGGACAGGGGTGGCTACACCTTC. As protein: CASSPLGRDRGGYTF.